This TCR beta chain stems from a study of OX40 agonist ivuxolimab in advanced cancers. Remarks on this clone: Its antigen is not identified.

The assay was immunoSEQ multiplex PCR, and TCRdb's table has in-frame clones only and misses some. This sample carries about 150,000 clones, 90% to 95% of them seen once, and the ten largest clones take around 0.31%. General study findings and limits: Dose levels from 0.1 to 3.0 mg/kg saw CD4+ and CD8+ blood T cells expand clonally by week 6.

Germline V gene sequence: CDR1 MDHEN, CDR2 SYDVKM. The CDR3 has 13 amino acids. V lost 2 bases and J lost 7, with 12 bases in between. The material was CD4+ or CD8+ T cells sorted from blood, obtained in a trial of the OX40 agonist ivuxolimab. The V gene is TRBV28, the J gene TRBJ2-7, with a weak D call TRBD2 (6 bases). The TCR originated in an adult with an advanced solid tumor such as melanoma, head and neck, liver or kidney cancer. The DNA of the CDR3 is TGTGCCAGCAGTTTAGGTCGGGAGTGGGAGCAGTACTTC. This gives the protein CASSLGREWEQYF.